This TCR beta chain was documented in a study of blood T cell repertoires in COVID-19. Across the whole study: Samples representing acute and convalescent COVID-19 were sourced from the United States, Italy and Spain. The analysed material was cDNA or gDNA that came from T cells, B-cell-depleted T cells, or PBMCs.

Per the authors' pipeline: Nucleated cell number was recorded as an estimate derived from reference gene primer amplification. Assay: immunoSEQ multiplex PCR; the TCRdb copy retains only in-frame clones and omits some. Clone size and V and J calls were adopted from that table, with D and trimming inferred from the DNA. The sample has approximately 340,000 clones, 80% to 90% seen once. This CDR3 region has 13 residues. V was shortened by 5 bases and J by 5 bases, with 9 bases between the two germline ends. CDR1 and CDR2 (germline): LNHNV, YYDKDF (reference sequence). The TCR comes from a man aged 25-40 years with active or convalescent COVID-19. The V gene is TRBV15, the J gene TRBJ1-4, with D uncertain. Material for sequencing was peripheral blood. In DNA form, the CDR3 reads TGTGCCACCAGCGTGCCGGGGAATGAAAAACTGTTTTTT. This sequence encodes CATSVPGNEKLFF.